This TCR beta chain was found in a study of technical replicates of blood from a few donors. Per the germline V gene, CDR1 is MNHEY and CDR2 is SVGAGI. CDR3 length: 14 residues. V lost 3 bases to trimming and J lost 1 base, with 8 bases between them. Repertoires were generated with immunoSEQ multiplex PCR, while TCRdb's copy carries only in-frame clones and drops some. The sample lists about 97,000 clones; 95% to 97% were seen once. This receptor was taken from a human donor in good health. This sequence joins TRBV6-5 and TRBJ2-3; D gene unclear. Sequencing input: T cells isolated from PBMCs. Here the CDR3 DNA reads TGTGCCAGCAGTTATGCCGAGGGCACAGATACGCAGTATTTT. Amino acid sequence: CASSYAEGTDTQYF.